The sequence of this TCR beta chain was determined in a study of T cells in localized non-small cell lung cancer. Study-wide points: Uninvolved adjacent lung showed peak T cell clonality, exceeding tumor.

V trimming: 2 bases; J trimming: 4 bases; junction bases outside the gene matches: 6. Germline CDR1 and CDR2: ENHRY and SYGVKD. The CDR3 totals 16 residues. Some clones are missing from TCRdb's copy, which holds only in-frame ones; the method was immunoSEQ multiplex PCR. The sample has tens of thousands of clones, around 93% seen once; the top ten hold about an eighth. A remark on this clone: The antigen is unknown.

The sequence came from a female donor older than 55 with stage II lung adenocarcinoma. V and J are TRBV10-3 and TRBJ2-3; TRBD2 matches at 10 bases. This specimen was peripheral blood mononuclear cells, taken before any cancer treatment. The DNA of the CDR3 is TGTGCCATCAGTGAGCCCCTAGCGGGAGTCGCAGATACGCAGTATTTT. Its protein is CAISEPLAGVADTQYF.